This T cell receptor (beta chain) was identified in a study of cytomegalovirus exposure and HLA in healthy donors. The PCR ran on 60 Vbeta and 13 Jbeta primers. The method was immunoSEQ multiplex PCR; TCRdb's version includes in-frame clones alone and lacks a portion of them. The sample lists 100,000 to 150,000 clones; about 10% were seen once. Worth noting for this clone: Its antigen remains unknown.

Overall study findings and caveats: Excluded were some V segments that proved indistinguishable, including TRBV6-2 and TRBV6-3. In an earlier analysis, about 87% or about 30%: the productive usage of most TCR beta V segments. Generally TCR sequences proved uncommon, though certain public TCRs appeared in numerous donors.

Everyone who donated was a healthy bone marrow donor. Per germline, CDR1 SQVTM and CDR2 ANQGSEA. CDR3 length equals 14 residues. Trimming took off 7 bases at V and 1 base at J, with 14 bases between the two ends. The rearrangement uses TRBV29-1 and TRBJ2-1, with D uncertain. The sample was PBMCs. The TCR originated in a woman aged 18 to 35 in good health and CMV-seropositive. As DNA, the CDR3 is TGCAGCGGTACGGTCGAATATTCCTACAATGAGCAGTTCTTC. Amino acid sequence: CSGTVEYSYNEQFF.